The rows below give T cell receptor beta chains drawn from one sample of a study of blood T cell repertoires in COVID-19. TCRdb keeps only in-frame clones here, not all; method: immunoSEQ multiplex PCR. The data contain 100,000 to 150,000 clones, approximately 74% of them singletons. Sequences were obtained from peripheral blood. These receptors all come from a man older than 75 with COVID-19, enrolled during active disease. CDR3s include the opening cysteine and the closing phenylalanine or tryptophan. The D gene is left open where the match is weak. For some rows the clone size is stated as once, few or many, or as a class when expanded; others skip it.

clone_size,d_call,cdr3_length,v_call,j_call,cdr3_nt,cdr3_aa
once,TRBD2,13,TRBV4-1,TRBJ2-1,TGCGCCAGCAGCCAAGAAGGCGGGAGGGAGCAGTTCTTC,CASSQEGGREQFF
-,-,15,TRBV24-1,TRBJ2-2,TGTGCCACCAGTGATTCAAGGACAGTCACCGGGGAGCTGTTTTTT,CATSDSRTVTGELFF
-,TRBD1,15,TRBV5-4,TRBJ2-1,TGTGCCAGCAGCGGGACAGGGCCAAGTCGGGATGAGCAGTTCTTC,CASSGTGPSRDEQFF
-,-,13,TRBV6-6,TRBJ1-2,TGTGCCAGCAGTCCCCGACGGGATTATGGCTACACCTTC,CASSPRRDYGYTF
-,-,14,TRBV7-3,TRBJ2-2,TGTGCCAGCAGCCAGGGGTCTCTTGGCGGGGAGCTGTTTTTT,CASSQGSLGGELFF
-,TRBD2,18,TRBV19,TRBJ2-3,TGTGCCAGTAGTATTTTCCGGAGCGGGAGGGCCAATGGAGATACGCAGTATTTT,CASSIFRSGRANGDTQYF
-,-,15,TRBV28,TRBJ2-7,TGTGCCAGCCTTCCCGCGGCGGAGAGCTCCTACGAGCAGTACTTC,CASLPAAESSYEQYF
-,-,13,TRBV7-7,TRBJ2-3,TGTGCTAGCAGCCGATGGGCGGGCGATACGCAGTATTTT,CASSRWAGDTQYF
few,-,16,TRBV29-1,TRBJ1-2,TGCAGCGTTGAGGGGTTCGACAGGCAACGAAACTATGGCTACACCTTC,CSVEGFDRQRNYGYTF
-,TRBD2,15,TRBV11-2,TRBJ2-1,TGTGCCAGCAGCTTAGGACCCGGGGGGTCCAATGAGCAGTTCTTC,CASSLGPGGSNEQFF
-,TRBD1,15,TRBV11-2,TRBJ2-1,TGTGCCAGCAGCGTAGGGACAGGGACGTACAATGAGCAGTTCTTC,CASSVGTGTYNEQFF
few,-,13,TRBV6-5,TRBJ2-7,TGTGCCGCGGTGGATAGTGTCTCCTACGAGCAGTACTTC,CAAVDSVSYEQYF
few,-,13,TRBV2,TRBJ2-7,TGTGCCAGCGGGGCCAGGGGCGACCACGAGCAGTACTTC,CASGARGDHEQYF
few,TRBD2,14,TRBV29-1,TRBJ2-7,TGCAGCGTGGAGGGGACTAGAGGACCCTACGAGCAGTACTTC,CSVEGTRGPYEQYF
-,-,12,TRBV15,TRBJ1-3,TGTGCCACCAGCAGAGATAGAAACACCATATATTTT,CATSRDRNTIYF
-,-,17,TRBV18,TRBJ1-6,TGTGCCAGCTCATTACTTGGACCGGGAGAATATAATTCACCCCTCCACTTT,CASSLLGPGEYNSPLHF
-,TRBD2,15,TRBV18,TRBJ2-3,TGTGCCAGCTCAAGGACTAGCGGGATGACAGATACGCAGTATTTT,CASSRTSGMTDTQYF
-,-,15,TRBV28,TRBJ1-5,TGTGCCAGCAGCCTAGCGGTTAAAGGGAGTCAGCCCCAGCATTTT,CASSLAVKGSQPQHF
-,-,16,TRBV5-4,TRBJ1-2,TGTGCCAGCAGCTTGGGTACAGGCGGTCAAGGCTATGGCTACACCTTC,CASSLGTGGQGYGYTF
-,TRBD1,15,TRBV6-5,TRBJ2-3,TGTGCCAGCAGAAAGGGGACAGGGGCCGGGGATACGCAGTATTTT,CASRKGTGAGDTQYF
-,TRBD2,14,TRBV6-6,TRBJ2-7,TGTGCCAGCCGCCGTACTAGCGGGAACTACGAGCAGTACTTC,CASRRTSGNYEQYF
-,TRBD2,17,TRBV28,TRBJ2-3,TGTGCCAGCAGTACACCATTCGGACTAGCCGACACAGATACGCAGTATTTT,CASSTPFGLADTDTQYF
-,TRBD1,15,TRBV27,TRBJ2-7,TGTGCCAGCAGTCCCTCCTGGACAGGGGTCGACGAGCAGTACTTC,CASSPSWTGVDEQYF
-,-,13,TRBV7-2,TRBJ2-1,TGTGCCAGCGGGGCCAGCGGGTACGGTGAGCAGTTCTTC,CASGASGYGEQFF
few,-,14,TRBV28,TRBJ1-5,TGTGCCAGCAGCCTGACACAACGCAATCAGCCCCAGCATTTT,CASSLTQRNQPQHF
-,TRBD1,15,TRBV4-2,TRBJ1-1,TGTGCCAGCAGCCAAGATCGGGGACAGATCACTGAAGCTTTCTTT,CASSQDRGQITEAFF
-,TRBD2,15,TRBV7-2,TRBJ2-3,TGTGCCAGCAGCTTTAGCGGGCCGCCAGGAGATACGCAGTATTTT,CASSFSGPPGDTQYF
once,TRBD1,16,TRBV30,TRBJ1-4,TGTGCCTGGGGTGGGGGACAGGGGACAACTAATGAAAAACTGTTTTTT,CAWGGGQGTTNEKLFF
-,TRBD2,19,TRBV19,TRBJ2-7,TGTGCCAGTAGTGCCGGGACTAGCGGGACGGAACCCCTTTCCTACGAGCAGTACTTC,CASSAGTSGTEPLSYEQYF